Listed below are T cell receptor beta chains from one sample, sequenced in a study of tumor-infiltrating lymphocytes in oesophageal squamous cell carcinoma. TCRdb recomputed calls from the PCR reads with MiXCR, one row per CDR3 protein. The data hold under 20,000 distinct CDR3 sequences, with around 51% observed a single time. Sequences were obtained from esophageal tumor tissue. The receptors were gathered from a female donor with esophageal squamous cell carcinoma. The CDR3 runs from the conserved cysteine through the conserved F or W. A D gene is named only where the DNA matches it firmly. Expanded clones are given a class, and other clones once, few, many or no size at all.

d_call j_call clone_size v_call cdr3_nt cdr3_aa
- TRBJ2-7 - TRBV3-1 TGTGCCAGCAGCCAGGGGGGATACGAGCAGTACTTC CASSQGGYEQYF
TRBD2 TRBJ2-7 many TRBV2 TGTGCCAGCAGGTTAGCGGGAGTAGACGAGCAGTACTTC CASRLAGVDEQYF
TRBD1 TRBJ2-7 - TRBV7-8 TGTGCCAGCAGCTTAGAAGCCTTGGACAGGGGTTACGAGCAGTACTTC CASSLEALDRGYEQYF
- TRBJ2-2 - TRBV7-3 TGTGCCAGCAGCTTCTACCGAGGGGTGGGAACCGGGGAGCTGTTTTTT CASSFYRGVGTGELFF
TRBD2 TRBJ2-7 - TRBV6-1 TGTGCCAGCAGTGAAGCACTAGCGGGTTCCTACGAGCAGTACTTC CASSEALAGSYEQYF
- TRBJ1-2 - TRBV28 TGTGCCAGCAGTTTTAGGGGCTATGGCTACACCTTC CASSFRGYGYTF
TRBD1 TRBJ1-1 - TRBV28 TGTGCCAGCAGCCGACAGGGCTTCACTGAAGCTTTCTTT CASSRQGFTEAFF
TRBD2 TRBJ2-7 - TRBV7-3 TGTGCCAGCAGCTTAAGCCTAGCGGGAGGAAGTGAGCAGTACTTC CASSLSLAGGSEQYF
TRBD1 TRBJ2-1 - TRBV6-1 TGTGCCAGCAGTGGACTCACAGGGGGCAATGAGCAGTTCTTC CASSGLTGGNEQFF
TRBD2 TRBJ2-7 - TRBV6-8 TGTGCCAGCAGCCAGGGACTAGCTGCCTCCTACGAGCAGTACTTC CASSQGLAASYEQYF
TRBD2 TRBJ2-3 once TRBV10-3 TGTGCCAGCCAGCGGGAGTTGTTGGCAGATACGCAGTATTTT CASQRELLADTQYF
- TRBJ2-1 - TRBV7-3 TGTGCCAGCAGCTTACAGTCAGGGTCCTACAATGAGCAGTTCTTC CASSLQSGSYNEQFF
- TRBJ1-5 - TRBV12-3/TRBV12-4 TGTGCCAGCAGTTTAGACTTTCAGCAATATAGCAATCAGCCCCAGCATTTT CASSLDFQQYSNQPQHF
TRBD2 TRBJ2-7 - TRBV28 TGTGCCACTCTAGCGGGAGGGCTCTACGAGCAGTACTTC CATLAGGLYEQYF
TRBD2 TRBJ2-1 few TRBV7-2 TGTGCCAGCAGCTCGAGGGGCAGACTAGCGGGAGGTTCCTACAATGAGCAGTTCTTC CASSSRGRLAGGSYNEQFF
TRBD2 TRBJ2-7 many TRBV5-6 TGTGCCAGCAGCTTGGGTCCTAGCGGGAGTTACGAGCAGTACTTC CASSLGPSGSYEQYF
TRBD2 TRBJ2-7 many TRBV28 TGTGCCAGCAGTTTAGAAGCGGGAATATACGAGCAGTACTTC CASSLEAGIYEQYF
TRBD2 TRBJ2-7 - TRBV19 TGTGCCAGTAGCAGACGGGAGGTTAATGAGCAGTACTTC CASSRREVNEQYF
TRBD1 TRBJ2-5 - TRBV11-1 TGTGCCAGCAGCTTAGGGCAGGGGGAGCAAGAGACCCAGTACTTC CASSLGQGEQETQYF
TRBD2 TRBJ2-7 - TRBV7-2 TGTGCCAGCAGCCCGCACGAGACTAGCGGCTACGAGCAGTACTTC CASSPHETSGYEQYF
TRBD2 TRBJ2-1 - TRBV7-6 TGTGCCAGCAGCTTAGGGACTAGCGGAAGACTCTTCTACAATGAGCAGTTCTTC CASSLGTSGRLFYNEQFF
- TRBJ2-5 few TRBV6-1 TGTGCCAGCACAAGAGGTCGGGGACGCAGAACAGAGACCCAGTACTTC CASTRGRGRRTETQYF
TRBD1 TRBJ2-3 few TRBV7-3 TGTGCCAGCAGCCACTCGACAGGGAGATTGGATACGCAGTATTTT CASSHSTGRLDTQYF
TRBD2 TRBJ2-5 - TRBV7-3 TGTGCCAGCAGCGATTCCAGACTAGCGGGATGGGAGACCCAGTACTTC CASSDSRLAGWETQYF
- TRBJ1-1 many TRBV6-1 TGTGCCAGCAGTGAATTTGGGACTGTGAACACTGAAGCTTTCTTT CASSEFGTVNTEAFF
TRBD2 TRBJ2-7 many TRBV11-2 TGTGCCAGCAGCTTAGGGGTAAGCGGGAGGGCCTACGAGCAGTACTTC CASSLGVSGRAYEQYF
- TRBJ2-7 - TRBV7-6 TGTGCCAGCAGCTTATCCGGGATCGAGCAGTACTTC CASSLSGIEQYF
TRBD1 TRBJ2-1 many TRBV9 TGTGCCAGCAGCGTAGGACAGGGTGGGGGCAATGAGCAGTTCTTC CASSVGQGGGNEQFF
- TRBJ1-3 - TRBV7-6 TGTGCCAGCAGCTTAGACCAGAGAGGAAACACCATATATTTT CASSLDQRGNTIYF
TRBD1 TRBJ1-1 medium-sized TRBV28 TGTGCCAGCAGTTTCGACAGGGGCACTGAAGCTTTCTTT CASSFDRGTEAFF
- TRBJ2-7 - TRBV7-6 TGTGCCAGCAGCTCTCTTACGTCAGGAGCCTACGAGCAGTACTTC CASSSLTSGAYEQYF
- TRBJ2-4 - TRBV6-6 TGTGCCAGCAGTGAGGGGACAGCCAAAAACATTCAGTACTTC CASSEGTAKNIQYF
- TRBJ2-1 once TRBV7-6 TGTGCCAGCAGCTCACTGCGGTACGAGCAGTTCTTC CASSSLRYEQFF
- TRBJ1-1 many TRBV7-8 TGTGCCAGCAGCTTAGGTTCGAGGGGTAGGGACACTGAAGCTTTCTTT CASSLGSRGRDTEAFF
- TRBJ2-5 - TRBV7-2 TGTGCCAGCAGCTTATGGGAGGTCAGCCAGGAGACCCAGTACTTC CASSLWEVSQETQYF
TRBD2 TRBJ2-5 - TRBV28 TGTGCCAGCAGTTTCCCTAGCGGGAGACAGTACTTC CASSFPSGRQYF
- TRBJ2-1 few TRBV27 TGTGCCAGCAGCTCGGGTGGATCCTACAATGAGCAGTTCTTC CASSSGGSYNEQFF
- TRBJ1-1 - TRBV6-6 TGTGCCAGCAGTTACAGCAGGGACACTGAAGCTTTCTTT CASSYSRDTEAFF
- TRBJ2-5 - TRBV7-3 TGTGCCAGCAGCTCGGCTAGGAGCGAGACCCAGTACTTC CASSSARSETQYF
- TRBJ1-3 - TRBV7-9 TGTGCCAGCAGCTTAGCGCCACGGACTCAAACTGGAAACACCATATATTTT CASSLAPRTQTGNTIYF
- TRBJ2-7 - TRBV7-8 TGTGCCAGCAGCTTAGACAAGCGGAACTCCTACGAGCAGTACTTC CASSLDKRNSYEQYF